A selection of T cell receptor beta chains follows, all from one sample in a study of blood T cell repertoires in COVID-19. TCRdb keeps only in-frame clones here, not all; method: immunoSEQ multiplex PCR. The data hold about 86,000 clones, with roughly 80% observed a single time. Specimen: peripheral blood. Receptors originate from a man over 45 with acute or convalescent COVID-19. Both conserved end residues are part of each CDR3. The D gene is left open where the match is weak. Size is stated for part of the rows, as once, few or many counts, or as a class when the clone is expanded.

-	TRBJ1-1	TRBV6-5	few	TGTGCCAGCAGCCCCTGGCAGGGGAACACTGAAGCTTTCTTT	CASSPWQGNTEAFF
TRBD2	TRBJ2-1	TRBV28	-	TGTGCCAGCAGTCTAGCGGGAGAGACCAATGAGCAGTTCTTC	CASSLAGETNEQFF
-	TRBJ2-5	TRBV6-2/TRBV6-3	-	TGTGCCAGCAGTTATGCCAGGGGCCAAGAGACCCAGTACTTC	CASSYARGQETQYF
TRBD1	TRBJ2-7	TRBV6-5	-	TGTGCCAGCAGCTCGGACAGGACCTACGAGCAGTACTTC	CASSSDRTYEQYF
-	TRBJ2-7	TRBV18	few	TGTGCCAGCTCATCGACCGACAGGAACTACGAGCAGTACTTC	CASSSTDRNYEQYF
TRBD1	TRBJ1-4	TRBV2	-	TGTGCCAGCAGCGAGACAGGGGGTGGTGAAAAACTGTTTTTT	CASSETGGGEKLFF
-	TRBJ2-3	TRBV5-6	few	TGTGCCAGCAGCTTGGCCGGCACAGATACGCAGTATTTT	CASSLAGTDTQYF
TRBD1	TRBJ2-5	TRBV12-3/TRBV12-4	-	TGTGCCAGCAGTACACAGGGGAAAGAGACCCAGTACTTC	CASSTQGKETQYF
-	TRBJ1-4	TRBV12-3/TRBV12-4	-	TGTGCCAGCAGTCGTCAGGGTGGGGAAAAACTGTTTTTT	CASSRQGGEKLFF
-	TRBJ2-7	TRBV10-1	-	TGCGCCAGCAGTACCTATTCCTACGAGCAGTACTTC	CASSTYSYEQYF
TRBD1	TRBJ1-6	TRBV10-3	once	TGTGCCATCATGGGGGACAGTGGGAATTCACCCCTCCACTTT	CAIMGDSGNSPLHF
TRBD1	TRBJ2-5	TRBV11-2	-	TGTGCCAGCAGCTTAATTCAGGGGGCGCCCCAAGAGACCCAGTACTTC	CASSLIQGAPQETQYF
TRBD1	TRBJ1-1	TRBV28	-	TGTGCCAGCAGTTCCGGACAGGGGAACACTGAAGCTTTCTTT	CASSSGQGNTEAFF